This T cell receptor beta chain was documented in a study of blood T cells in healthy people across ages. It was with a sample-barcoded 5' primer and a J-beta primer mix that a second PCR of about 6 to 12 cycles was run. A single record per CDR3 protein comes from TCRdb applying MiXCR to the 5' RACE reads. The sample shows 800,000 to 1,300,000 distinct CDR3 sequences, about 25% of them seen only once. Per the germline V gene, CDR1 is LGHNA and CDR2 is YSLEER. The CDR3 contains 16 residues. Trimming took off 1 base at V and 4 bases at J, with 16 bases between the two ends. Another study also made use of these data, one on T cells of mothers and their children. This second study says: Thymic selection molds TCR recombination output in a comparable way in related and unrelated pairs.

This rearrangement joins TRBV4-3 to TRBJ2-5; D possibly corresponds to TRBD1 (7 bases). This clonotype was sampled from a girl aged 2 to 10 in good health. The sequenced material came from blood. This CDR3 reads CASSQGSWQGGETQYF. DNA for the CDR3: TGCGCCAGCAGCCAAGGTTCTTGGCAGGGGGGAGAGACCCAGTACTTC.